The 11 T cell receptor beta chains below come from one sample, sequenced in a study of tumor-infiltrating lymphocytes in localized non-small cell lung cancer. Method: immunoSEQ multiplex PCR; TCRdb's copy keeps in-frame clones and lacks some. The table has 25,000 to 30,000 clones, roughly 85% seen once; the top ten hold around 2%. What was sequenced was lung tumor tissue. These receptor sequences come from a human donor with non-small cell lung cancer.

The V gene is TRBV6-5, the J gene TRBJ1-2, with D possibly being TRBD1 (5 bases). V was cut by 0 bases and J by 4 bases, with 12 bases left in between. This CDR3 is built from 15 residues. Germline lookup yields CDR1 MNHEY and CDR2 SVGAGI. As DNA, the CDR3 is TGTGCCAGCAGTTACTCGAAGGGACGGATCTATGGCTACACCTTC. It specifies CASSYSKGRIYGYTF.

This chain joins TRBV5-8 and TRBJ2-7, with a possible D match to TRBD1 (6 bases). V shed 4 bases and J shed 3 bases, with 17 bases lying between them. CDR3 size: 15 residues. CDR1 and CDR2 (germline): SGHTS, YDEGEE. CDR3 residues: CASSHKQGSGYEQYF. As DNA, the CDR3 is TGTGCCAGCAGCCATAAACAGGGATCCGGCTACGAGCAGTACTTC.

This clone was detected only a few times. J is TRBJ1-6 and V is TRBV11-2; D call uncertain. The CDR3 spans 16 residues. V lost 2 bases and J 5 bases, leaving 13 bases between the germline ends. Per the germline V gene, CDR1 is SGHAT and CDR2 is FQNNGV. CDR3 bases: TGTGCCAGCAGCTTACGGGGAACTGGGAATAATTCACCCCTCCACTTT. Translation gives CASSLRGTGNNSPLHF.

The genes are TRBV29-1 and TRBJ1-5; D unresolved. V was clipped by 7 bases and J by 7 bases, with 17 bases between them. This CDR3 is built from 13 residues. Germline V gene lookup returns CDR1 SQVTM and CDR2 ANQGSEA. CDR3 DNA: TGCAGCGCCGGCCCGGGAGGAATGCAGCCCCAGCATTTT. It specifies CSAGPGGMQPQHF.

The rearrangement links TRBV11-2 to TRBJ2-3, with 10 bases aligning to TRBD1. Germline-derived CDR1 and CDR2 are SGHAT and FQNNGV. The CDR3 consists of 16 residues. V lost 5 bases, J lost 2 bases, and 7 bases stayed unmatched. The CDR3 here is CASSRRDRGFTDTQYF. The CDR3 DNA is TGTGCCAGCAGCCGCCGGGACAGGGGCTTCACAGATACGCAGTATTTT.

The chain is built from TRBV30 and TRBJ1-2, with TRBD1 as a possible D gene (5 bases). The length of the CDR3 is 14 residues. Between the trimmed V and J ends, which lost 5 bases and 0 bases, there was a span of 13 bases. Germline V gene lookup returns CDR1 GTSNPN and CDR2 SVGIG (reference sequence). The CDR3 spells CAWGRDVANYGYTF. Here the CDR3 DNA reads TGTGCCTGGGGCAGGGACGTAGCTAACTATGGCTACACCTTC. Combining the CDR3 with reference TRBV30 and TRBJ1-2 gives the whole variable domain SQTIHQWPATLVQPVGSPLSLECTVEGTSNPNLYWYRQAAGRGLQLLFYSVGIGQISSEVPQNLSASRPQDRQFILSSKKLLLSDSGFYLCAWGRDVANYGYTFGSGTRLTVV.

The chain combines TRBV10-3 with TRBJ2-7; D uncertain. Per the germline V gene, CDR1 is ENHRY and CDR2 is SYGVKD. The CDR3 has 14 amino acids. Trimming left V 6 bases short and J 0 bases short, with 12 bases between. This CDR3 reads CAISLNLPSYEQYF. The CDR3 nucleotides read TGTGCCATCAGCCTGAATTTACCCTCCTACGAGCAGTACTTC.

The chain uses TRBV6-6 and TRBJ1-1, with a tentative D call TRBD1 (6 bases). Trimming took 5 bases from V and 0 from J, leaving 13 bases between them. Looked up from germline, CDR1 is MNHNY and CDR2 is SVGAGI (reference sequence). This CDR3 has 15 residues. CDR3 DNA sequence: TGTGCCAGCAGTCAAAACAGGGCTCTGAACACTGAAGCTTTCTTT. It codes for CASSQNRALNTEAFF.

This clone appeared a few times. The rearrangement uses TRBV30 and TRBJ1-6; D unresolved. Germline V gene data show CDR1 as GTSNPN and CDR2 as SVGIG (reference sequence). CDR3 length equals 14 residues. Trimming took off 2 bases at V and 8 bases at J, with 13 bases between the two ends. CDR3 in amino acids: CAWSLGPVDSPLHF. CDR3 coding DNA: TGTGCCTGGAGTTTAGGACCAGTTGATTCACCCCTCCACTTT.

The chain combines TRBV29-1 with TRBJ1-4, with D unclear. Germline V CDR1 and CDR2: SQVTM, ANQGSEA. Trimming left V 2 bases short and J 8 bases short, with 15 bases between. This CDR3 contains 14 residues. The CDR3 is CSVEYPNSREKLFF. The DNA of the CDR3 is TGCAGCGTTGAATATCCCAACAGCAGGGAAAAACTGTTTTTT.

V and J are TRBV2 and TRBJ1-2; perhaps TRBD1 as D (5 bases). This CDR3 spans 14 amino acids. CDR1 is SNHLY and CDR2 is FYNNEI in the germline V gene. Trimming stripped 0 bases from V and 8 bases from J, with 13 bases between. This chain's CDR3 is CASSEAGDLGGYTF. CDR3 nucleotide sequence: TGTGCCAGCAGTGAAGCGGGGGATTTAGGCGGCTACACCTTC.